The rows below give T cell receptor beta chains drawn from one sample of a study of response to subunit inactivated influenza vaccine. TCRdb redid the calling of the RT-PCR reads with MiXCR, one entry per CDR3 protein. The sample holds 650,000 to 700,000 distinct CDR3 sequences; about a sixth are singletons and the top ten take around 10%. Sequenced here: PBMCs from blood, sampled 12 days after vaccination. The receptors come from a man in his fifties who received an inactivated influenza vaccine. Each CDR3 is given with its conserved first and last residue. A D gene is named only where the DNA matches it firmly. A clone size is listed for some rows: how often the clone was seen (once, few, many), or a class if it is expanded.

cdr3_aa cdr3_nt d_call j_call clone_size v_call
CASRDRVLNTEAFF TGCGCCAGCAGGGACAGGGTCCTGAACACTGAAGCTTTCTTT TRBD1 TRBJ1-1 few TRBV10-2
CSVGQRDTQYF TGCAGCGTGGGACAGCGAGATACGCAGTATTTT TRBD1 TRBJ2-3 few TRBV29-1
CASSPGRVLLSYEQYF TGTGCCAGCAGCCCGGGACGTGTGCTCCTTTCCTACGAGCAGTACTTC . TRBJ2-7 few TRBV7-9
CASSLDRGHEQYF TGTGCCAGCAGCTTAGACAGGGGGCACGAGCAGTACTTC TRBD1 TRBJ2-7 . TRBV7-3
CASSLVSGGYTEAFF TGCGCCAGCAGCTTGGTTTCAGGGGGCTACACTGAAGCTTTCTTT TRBD1 TRBJ1-1 many TRBV5-1
CATSEPGLAGDTGELFF TGTGCCACCAGTGAACCGGGACTAGCGGGAGACACCGGGGAGCTGTTTTTT TRBD2 TRBJ2-2 . TRBV24-1
CASSLRVEYEQYF TGTGCCAGCAGCTTGCGGGTTGAATACGAGCAGTACTTC . TRBJ2-7 many TRBV7-9
CASSEVPGQPQHF TGTGCCAGCAGCGAGGTCCCAGGGCAGCCCCAGCATTTT . TRBJ1-5 few TRBV9
CASSQATGAGTGELFF TGCGCCAGCAGCCAGGCGACAGGGGCGGGCACCGGGGAGCTGTTTTTT TRBD1 TRBJ2-2 few TRBV4-3
CASSQEGTSAYNEQFF TGCGCCAGCAGCCAAGAAGGGACTAGCGCATACAATGAGCAGTTCTTC TRBD2 TRBJ2-1 few TRBV4-3
CASSQDNRANTGELFF TGCGCCAGCAGCCAAGACAACAGAGCGAACACCGGGGAGCTGTTTTTT . TRBJ2-2 . TRBV4-1
CASSVTGIDEKLFF TGTGCCAGCAGCGTAACAGGGATCGATGAAAAACTGTTTTTT . TRBJ1-4 . TRBV7-9
CSALTGEMLGGYTF TGCAGTGCCCTGACCGGGGAAATGCTTGGTGGCTACACCTTC . TRBJ1-2 few TRBV20-1
CSALRPPIYNEQFF TGCAGCGCTCTCAGACCCCCTATTTACAATGAGCAGTTCTTC . TRBJ2-1 many TRBV29-1
CASSVAPSGGYQTQYF TGTGCCAGCAGCGTAGCTCCCAGCGGGGGTTATCAGACCCAGTACTTC TRBD2 TRBJ2-5 few TRBV9
CSARAQPRSSYNEQFF TGCAGTGCTAGAGCCCAACCTAGGAGCTCCTACAATGAGCAGTTCTTC . TRBJ2-1 . TRBV20-1
CASRQPGSPLHF TGTGCCAGCAGACAACCAGGGTCACCCCTCCACTTT . TRBJ1-6 few TRBV4-2
CSARRDLKNEQFF TGCAGTGCTAGAAGGGACTTAAAGAATGAGCAGTTCTTC . TRBJ2-1 few TRBV20-1
CSVEGGGGGAETQYF TGCAGCGTTGAAGGTGGTGGTGGGGGGGCTGAGACGCAGTATTTT . TRBJ2-3 few TRBV29-1
CASKKGGGYGYTF TGTGCCAGCAAGAAAGGGGGCGGCTATGGCTACACCTTC TRBD1 TRBJ1-2 . TRBV12-3/TRBV12-4
CASSPPDRGLPETQYF TGTGCCAGCTCACCACCAGACAGGGGGCTCCCAGAGACCCAGTACTTC TRBD1 TRBJ2-5 . TRBV18
CAISGGELAKNIQYF TGTGCCATCAGTGGGGGGGAACTAGCCAAAAACATTCAGTACTTC . TRBJ2-4 once TRBV10-3
CASSPGTGHEKLFF TGTGCCAGCAGCCCGGGGACAGGTCATGAAAAACTGTTTTTT TRBD1 TRBJ1-4 . TRBV12-3/TRBV12-4
CASRGQGDQPQHF TGTGCCAGCCGTGGACAGGGCGATCAGCCCCAGCATTTT TRBD1 TRBJ1-5 . TRBV2
CASSFQRGAQETQYF TGTGCCAGCAGCTTCCAGCGGGGGGCCCAAGAGACCCAGTACTTC TRBD2 TRBJ2-5 . TRBV7-2
CASSLESGRARLDGYTF TGTGCCAGCAGCTTAGAAAGCGGCAGGGCGCGCCTCGACGGCTACACCTTC . TRBJ1-2 few TRBV11-2
CASSPNLGQTTGELFF TGTGCCAGCTCACCAAATCTGGGACAGACTACCGGGGAGCTGTTTTTT TRBD1 TRBJ2-2 . TRBV18
CASSLGGSRPEQYF TGCGCCAGCAGCTTGGGAGGGTCACGTCCCGAGCAGTACTTC . TRBJ2-7 . TRBV5-1
CASSLAISGGLYEQYF TGCGCCAGCAGCTTGGCCATTTCAGGTGGGCTCTACGAGCAGTACTTC . TRBJ2-7 . TRBV5-1